Below are 10 T cell receptor beta chains sequenced from a single sample in a study of OX40 agonist ivuxolimab in advanced cancers. The method was immunoSEQ multiplex PCR; TCRdb's version includes in-frame clones alone and lacks a portion of them. The sample records roughly 92,000 clones, about 90% being singletons. This material consisted of CD4+ or CD8+ T cells sorted from blood, taken in a trial of the OX40 agonist ivuxolimab. The receptors originated from an adult with an advanced solid tumor such as melanoma, head and neck, liver or kidney cancer.

The chain is built from TRBV11-2 and TRBJ2-2; no definite D call. Trimming shortened V by 1 base and J by 4 bases, and 7 bases separated the two germline ends. The CDR3 runs to 14 residues. Per the germline V gene, CDR1 is SGHAT and CDR2 is FQNNGV. The CDR3 coding sequence is TGTGCCAGCAGCTTAGCCCCTCCCACCGGGGAGCTGTTTTTT. It is translated as CASSLAPPTGELFF.

The chain carries TRBV7-9 and TRBJ1-3; 9 bases fit TRBD1. Losses at the gene ends were 5 bases for V and 2 bases for J; bases not matched to a gene: 16. Germline loops: CDR1 SEHNR, CDR2 FQNEAQ (reference sequence). The CDR3 spans 19 residues. The CDR3 sequence is CASSTSGTGKPLAGNTIYF. The CDR3 nucleotides are TGTGCCAGCAGCACATCCGGGACAGGGAAACCTTTGGCTGGAAACACCATATATTTT. The full variable domain, completed using reference TRBV7-9 and TRBJ1-3, is DTGVSQNPRHKITKRGQNVTFRCDPISEHNRLYWYRQTLGQGPEFLTYFQNEAQLEKSRLLSDRFSAERPKGSFSTLEIQRTEQGDSAMYLCASSTSGTGKPLAGNTIYFGEGSWLTVV.

This chain connects TRBV9 to TRBJ2-3; no firm D call. The V gene lost 3 bases and the J gene lost 4 bases, with 9 bases spanning the gap. Germline CDR1 SGDLS, CDR2 YYNGEE. The length of the CDR3 is 13 residues. This CDR3 is CASSDNRADTQYF. In DNA form, the CDR3 reads TGTGCCAGCAGCGACAATAGGGCAGATACGCAGTATTTT.

This clone was counted once. J is TRBJ2-1 and V is TRBV27; D is perhaps TRBD2 (5 bases). V lost 3 bases and J 9 bases, leaving 15 bases between the germline ends. Germline V lookup: CDR1 MNHEY, CDR2 SMNVEV (reference sequence). The CDR3 sequence is 14 residues long. This chain's CDR3 is CASSLASTMPEQFF. In nucleotides, the CDR3 is TGTGCCAGCAGTTTGGCTAGCACCATGCCTGAGCAGTTCTTC.

The V gene is TRBV10-1, the J gene TRBJ2-3; D is unclear. CDR3 size: 13 residues. V dropped 0 bases and J dropped 10 bases, with 11 bases sitting between them. Germline CDR1 is WNHNN and CDR2 is SYGVQD (reference sequence). The DNA for the CDR3 is TGCGCCAGCAGTGAGTCTTTTCCTGGATCGCAGTATTTT. Its translation: CASSESFPGSQYF.

The chain is built from TRBV5-4 and TRBJ2-3, with 8 bases fitting TRBD2. CDR1 SGHNT and CDR2 YYREEE come from the germline V gene (reference sequence). There are 16 residues in the CDR3. The junction had 7 bases not matched to a gene; V was cut back by 0 bases and J by 4 bases. Here the CDR3 reads CASSLGSGRGADTQYF. The CDR3 nucleotides are TGTGCCAGCAGCTTGGGGAGCGGGAGAGGTGCAGATACGCAGTATTTT. The variable domain in full, with the rest retrieved from reference TRBV5-4 and TRBJ2-3, is ETGVTQSPTHLIKTRGQQVTLRCSSQSGHNTVSWYQQALGQGPQFIFQYYREEENGRGNFPPRFSGLQFPNYSSELNVNALELDDSALYLCASSLGSGRGADTQYFGPGTRLTVL.

V usage is TRBV5-6 and J usage is TRBJ2-7; D could derive from TRBD1 or TRBD2 (7 bases each). V lost 4 bases, J lost 3 bases, and 17 bases lay in between. The length of the CDR3 is 15 residues. CDR1 SGHDT and CDR2 YYEEEE come from the germline V gene. CDR3 sequence (DNA): TGTGCCAGCAGCGAAAGGGGGCTAGCGGACTACGAGCAGTACTTC. Its protein product is CASSERGLADYEQYF.

The chain is built from TRBV15 and TRBJ2-7, with D perhaps matching TRBD2 (6 bases). Germline V gene data show CDR1 as LNHNV and CDR2 as YYDKDF (reference sequence). The V gene lost 0 bases and the J gene lost 6 bases, with 18 bases spanning the gap. The length of the CDR3 is 16 residues. The CDR3 region has the DNA TGTGCCACCAGCAGAGATGTTGGCGGCCGCGGGGCCGAGCAGTACTTC. Encoded protein: CATSRDVGGRGAEQYF.

The chain links TRBV6-5 to TRBJ1-1, with a weak D call TRBD1 (5 bases). CDR3 length: 15 residues. The germline V and J ends were trimmed by 6 bases and 4 bases, with 18 bases remaining between them. Germline CDR1 reads MNHEY; CDR2 reads SVGAGI. This CDR3 is CASSHSRASGTEAFF. CDR3 in DNA: TGTGCCAGCAGCCACTCCAGGGCGTCGGGCACTGAAGCTTTCTTT.

The chain carries TRBV11-3 and TRBJ2-2, with D maybe TRBD2 (5 bases). The germline V and J ends were trimmed by 2 bases and 7 bases, with 11 bases remaining between them. Looked up from germline, CDR1 is SGHNT and CDR2 is YENEEA. This CDR3 is 14 amino acids long. Here the CDR3 reads CASSLLATVGELFF. The DNA for the CDR3 is TGTGCCAGCAGCTTATTAGCGACCGTCGGGGAGCTGTTTTTT. Looking up the rest from reference TRBV11-3 and TRBJ2-2 gives the full variable domain: EAGVVQSPRYKIIEKKQPVAFWCNPISGHNTLYWYLQNLGQGPELLIRYENEEAVDDSQLPKDRFSAERLKGVDSTLKIQPAELGDSAVYLCASSLLATVGELFFGEGSRLTVL.